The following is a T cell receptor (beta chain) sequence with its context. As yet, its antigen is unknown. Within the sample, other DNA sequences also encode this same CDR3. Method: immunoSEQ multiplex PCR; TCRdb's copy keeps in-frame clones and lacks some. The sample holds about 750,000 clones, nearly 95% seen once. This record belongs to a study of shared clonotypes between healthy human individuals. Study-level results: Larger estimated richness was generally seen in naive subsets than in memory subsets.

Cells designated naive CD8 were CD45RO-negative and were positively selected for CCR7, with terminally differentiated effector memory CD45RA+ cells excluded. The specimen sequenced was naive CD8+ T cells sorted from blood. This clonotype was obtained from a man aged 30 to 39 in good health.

In DNA, the CDR3 is TGCGCCAGCAGTCAGGGGACTAGCGGGAGCACAGATACGCAGTATTTT. Encoded protein: CASSQGTSGSTDTQYF. This chain links TRBV4-1 with TRBJ2-3; 12 bases map to TRBD2. Germline values: CDR1 MGHRA, CDR2 YSYEKL. Trimming took 6 bases from V and 0 from J; bases not matched to a gene: 4. The CDR3 sequence is 16 residues long.